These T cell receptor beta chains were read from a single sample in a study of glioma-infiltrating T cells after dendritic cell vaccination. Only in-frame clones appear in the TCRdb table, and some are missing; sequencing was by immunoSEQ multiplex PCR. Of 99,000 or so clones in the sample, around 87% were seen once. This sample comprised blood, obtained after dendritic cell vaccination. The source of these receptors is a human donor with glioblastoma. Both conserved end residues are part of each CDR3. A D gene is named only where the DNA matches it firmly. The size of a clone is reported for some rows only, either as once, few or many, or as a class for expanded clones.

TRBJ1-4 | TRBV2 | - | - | TGTGCCAGCAGTGAACAGGGCGGGGGTAATGAAAAACTGTTTTTT | CASSEQGGGNEKLFF
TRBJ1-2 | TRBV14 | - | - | TGTGCCAGCAGCCATCTAAACCAGGGCTGGGGCTACACCTTC | CASSHLNQGWGYTF
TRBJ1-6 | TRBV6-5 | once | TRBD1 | TGTGCCAGCAGGACTACAGGGGGAAGTAATTCCCCCCTCCACTTT | CASRTTGGSNSPLHF
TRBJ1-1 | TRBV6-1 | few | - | TGTGCCAGCAGGGCATCCGGGGTTAGTACGACTTTCTTT | CASRASGVSTTFF
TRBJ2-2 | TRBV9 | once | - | TGTGCCAGCAGCGTTCCTCCTAGCTCCGGGGAGCTGTTTTTT | CASSVPPSSGELFF
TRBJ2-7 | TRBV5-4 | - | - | TGTGCCAGCAGCTTCGCTGGGGGCGGGCACGAGCAGTACTTC | CASSFAGGGHEQYF
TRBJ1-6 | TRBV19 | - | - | TGTGCCAGTAGTCTCCCGGGGAATTCACCCCTCCACTTT | CASSLPGNSPLHF
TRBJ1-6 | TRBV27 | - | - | TGTGCCAGCAGTTTATCGGGGGGATTGTCACCCCTCCACTTT | CASSLSGGLSPLHF
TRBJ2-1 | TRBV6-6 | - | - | TGTGCCAGCAGTCCGTCAGGGGGGCTGGAGCAGTTCTTC | CASSPSGGLEQFF
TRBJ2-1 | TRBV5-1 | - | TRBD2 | TGCGCCAGCAGGGCTAGCGGGAGGGTTTCAAATGAGCAGTTCTTC | CASRASGRVSNEQFF